The present entry profiles one T cell receptor beta chain with its context. Its antigen is not identified. These data are taken from a study of cytomegalovirus exposure and HLA in healthy donors. In the study overall: The 110 or so validation repertoires used a platform that matched the one used for the approximately 610 first-cohort repertoires, as a later analysis reported. Overall study results and limits: Listed as cytomegalovirus-associated were 150 to 200 TCR beta chains. The finding came from a later analysis; first-cohort TCR clusters tended to co-occur in the roughly 120 validation repertoires.

Only in-frame clones appear in the TCRdb table, and some are missing; sequencing was by immunoSEQ multiplex PCR. Of over 60,000 clones detected, around 97% appear once; the ten largest clones hold over 2%. The donors were in the approximately 120-subject validation cohort, distinct from the approximately 700-subject first cohort. This sequence was found in a man between 18 and 35 years old in good health and CMV-seronegative. Sequencing used PBMCs.

The CDR3 DNA is TGTGCCAGCAGGATAGACACTAGCAATCAGCCCCAGCATTTT. This sequence encodes CASRIDTSNQPQHF. The chain combines TRBV2 with TRBJ1-5; no clear D. Germline values: CDR1 SNHLY, CDR2 FYNNEI. This CDR3 is 14 amino acids long. Between the trimmed V and J ends, which lost 6 bases and 0 bases, there was a span of 9 bases.